The 6 T cell receptor beta chains below come from one sample, sequenced in a study of blood T cell repertoires in COVID-19. The repertoire was sequenced with immunoSEQ multiplex PCR; TCRdb's copy has only in-frame clones and lacks some. The top ten clones hold about 11% of a sample with about 98,000 clones, around 82% of them seen once. The sample taken for sequencing was peripheral blood. These receptors were collected from a man in his 70s with active or convalescent COVID-19.

This chain uses TRBV5-1 with TRBJ1-2; possibly TRBD1 for D (5 bases). Germline loops: CDR1 SGHRS, CDR2 YFSETQ. V was trimmed by 1 base and J by 4 bases, leaving 14 bases between them. This CDR3 region has 15 residues. The CDR3, as DNA: TGCGCCAGCAGCTTGACAGGAGCCTCCTCCTATGGCTACACCTTC. This translates into CASSLTGASSYGYTF.

This clone was detected only a few times. This chain links TRBV30 with TRBJ1-4; no firm D call. V was shortened by 1 base and J by 7 bases, with 13 bases between the two germline ends. The CDR3 loop spans 14 amino acids. Per the germline V gene, CDR1 is GTSNPN and CDR2 is SVGIG (reference sequence). The DNA for the CDR3 is TGTGCCTGGAGTGGAGGGCGATTGTTTGAAAAACTGTTTTTT. Its protein is CAWSGGRLFEKLFF.

The chain couples TRBV15 to TRBJ2-5; the match to TRBD1 covers 8 bases. Germline CDR1 reads LNHNV; CDR2 reads YYDKDF (reference sequence). This CDR3 comprises 14 residues. J lost 4 bases, V lost 3 bases, and 4 bases had no gene match. In nucleotides, the CDR3 is TGTGCCACCAGCAGTCCCAGGGGGCCAGAGACCCAGTACTTC. Its protein is CATSSPRGPETQYF.

The chain carries TRBV3-1 (or the pseudogene TRBV3-2) and TRBJ2-3, with D perhaps TRBD2 (6 bases). The V end was cut by 3 bases, the J end by 2 bases, with 12 bases between. CDR3 length equals 15 residues. CDR1 and CDR2 (germline): LGHDT, YNNKEL (reference sequence). The CDR3 sequence is CASSQRGHTTDTQYF. The DNA of the CDR3 is TGTGCCAGCAGCCAGCGGGGCCACACCACAGATACGCAGTATTTT.

This chain uses TRBV4-1 with TRBJ2-7; 7 positions match TRBD1. Per germline, CDR1 MGHRA and CDR2 YSYEKL. V was pared by 4 bases and J by 5 bases, with 5 bases of the junction left unmatched. This CDR3 comprises 13 residues. CDR3 sequence (DNA): TGCGCCAGCAGCCTCAGACAGGGAGACGAGCAGTACTTC. Translated, it gives CASSLRQGDEQYF.

The chain has TRBV27 and TRBJ2-4; D is possibly TRBD1 (5 bases). The length of the CDR3 is 16 residues. Germline-derived CDR1 and CDR2 are MNHEY and SMNVEV (reference sequence). Between the trimmed V and J ends, which lost 3 bases and 0 bases, there was a span of 12 bases. Here the CDR3 reads CASSLGQGLAKNIQYF. Here the CDR3 DNA reads TGTGCCAGCAGTTTGGGCCAGGGCTTAGCCAAAAACATTCAGTACTTC.